This T cell receptor beta chain was obtained from a study of CD8 T cells in Susac syndrome. About the research overall: When their blood was taken, patients with Susac syndrome were therapy-naive, taking corticosteroids, or taking intravenous immunoglobulin alone.

Germline CDR1 is LGHDT and CDR2 is YNNKEL (reference sequence). The ends were cut back, 0 bases at V and 5 bases at J, with 7 bases in the middle. CDR3 length: 13 amino acids. About 0.5 to 1 ug RNA was reverse transcribed with random hexamers. By means of immunoSEQ multiplex PCR, TCR beta CDR3 spanning 54 Vbeta and 13 Jbeta underwent amplification. MiXCR was run by TCRdb on the immunoSEQ multiplex PCR reads, yielding one entry per CDR3 protein. This table has roughly 200,000 distinct CDR3 sequences, roughly 94% appearing once. Material for sequencing was CD4+ T cells from PBMCs. This TCR derives from a human donor with Susac syndrome. The rearrangement uses TRBV3-1 and TRBJ2-5, with D hard to call. CDR3 residues: CASSQEVLETQYF. The CDR3 DNA reads as TGTGCCAGCAGCCAAGAAGTTTTGGAGACCCAGTACTTC.